Included here is one TCR beta chain sequence, with context. The antigen is undetermined. PCR was performed a second time for 7 to 11 cycles using a sample-barcoded 5' primer and a J-beta primer mix. TCRdb reanalysed the 5' RACE reads using MiXCR and keeps one entry per CDR3 protein. The sample includes 580,000 or so distinct CDR3 sequences, about 45% of them seen just once. The source of the sample is a study of blood T cells in healthy people across ages. The CDR3 loop spans 18 amino acids. The ends lost 6 bases at V and 3 bases at J; junction bases unmatched: 13. Germline CDR1 MNHEY, CDR2 SVGEGT. Points from the study as a whole: Per million T cells, TCR beta diversity dropped about linearly as age rose. Researchers report that TCR beta diversity correlated strongly with naive T cell percentage. Long-lived donors had more naive CD4+ cells and higher diversity than aged donors.

Caucasian, healthy and from Russia, the donors were aged between roughly 6 and 95. The sequenced sample consisted of blood. The receptor comes from an elderly man in good health. V is TRBV6-2 or TRBV6-3 and J is TRBJ2-7; TRBD2 matches 14 bases. The CDR3 bases are TGTGCCAGCAGCCGCGGACTAGCGGGAGGATCACGTCTCTACGAGCAGTACTTC. This encodes CASSRGLAGGSRLYEQYF.